These 15 T cell receptor beta chains were all obtained from the same sample, sequenced in a study of STAT5B mutations in CD4+ large granular lymphocyte leukemia. Data came from immunoSEQ multiplex PCR; TCRdb stores just in-frame clones and leaves some out. The table lists tens of thousands of clones, around 72% of them singletons. Material: CD4+ T cells from blood buffy coats. These receptors all come from a human donor in good health.

This clone was counted only a few times. V usage is TRBV11-2 and J usage is TRBJ2-2; 9 nucleotides agree with TRBD1. This CDR3 is 16 amino acids long. The V gene's germline CDR1 is SGHAT and CDR2 FQNNGV. V lost 3 bases to trimming and J lost 6 bases; unmatched junction nucleotides: 8. The CDR3 protein is CASSFLYRGQAGELFF. The CDR3 DNA reads as TGTGCCAGCAGCTTCCTCTACAGGGGGCAGGCCGGGGAGCTGTTTTTT.

The chain recombines TRBV18 with TRBJ2-5; 7 nucleotides line up with TRBD1. The CDR3 is 15 residues long. Germline CDR1 and CDR2: KGHSH and LQKENI. With V trimmed by 1 base and J by 5 bases, 7 bases remained unmatched. The CDR3 DNA is TGTGCCAGCTCACCACTCGGACAGGATCGGGAGACCCAGTACTTC. Translation gives CASSPLGQDRETQYF.

The chain links TRBV7-6 to TRBJ2-1; the match to TRBD2 covers 7 bases. V shed 3 bases, J shed 6 bases, and the junction held 8 bases outside the gene matches. The length of the CDR3 is 15 residues. CDR1 SGHVS and CDR2 FNYEAQ come from the germline V gene. The CDR3 protein is CASSLGGRMSNEQFF. CDR3 DNA: TGTGCCAGCAGCTTGGGAGGGAGGATGTCCAATGAGCAGTTCTTC.

V usage is TRBV25-1 and J usage is TRBJ1-1; 8 bases align to TRBD1. The CDR3 covers 12 residues. V trimming: 5 bases; J trimming: 5 bases; junction bases outside the gene matches: 1. The germline V gene encodes CDR1 MGHDK and CDR2 SYGVNS. The CDR3 loop reads CASSRQGTEAFF. CDR3 coding DNA: TGTGCCAGCAGTAGACAGGGGACTGAAGCTTTCTTT.

The J gene is TRBJ2-7, the V gene TRBV6-5, with D possibly being TRBD2 (5 bases). V dropped 5 bases and J dropped 2 bases, with 10 bases sitting between them. CDR1 and CDR2 (germline): MNHEY, SVGAGI. This CDR3 is 13 amino acids long. This chain's CDR3 is CASSPPGTYEQYF. DNA for the CDR3: TGTGCCAGCAGTCCCCCCGGGACCTACGAGCAGTACTTC.

This clone was seen a handful of times. The V call is TRBV4-2, the J call TRBJ1-2; 7 bases agree with TRBD1. Per germline, CDR1 LGHNA and CDR2 YNFKEQ. The CDR3 runs 17 residues. J lost 2 bases, V lost 1 base, and 10 bases had no gene match. The CDR3 is CASSQGYSMTGNYGYTF. The CDR3 coding sequence is TGTGCCAGCAGCCAAGGGTACTCTATGACAGGGAACTATGGCTACACCTTC.

The CDR3 nucleotides read TGTGCCAGCAGCCTAGCGGGGGGGGTCCAAGAGACCCAGTACTTC. Amino acid sequence: CASSLAGGVQETQYF. This sequence joins TRBV9 and TRBJ2-5; TRBD2 aligns across 12 bases. The CDR3 contains 15 residues. The germline V gene has CDR1 SGDLS and CDR2 YYNGEE. The V gene end was trimmed by 4 bases and the J gene end by 1 base; junction bases not matched to a gene: 2.

This rearrangement joins TRBV6-5 to TRBJ2-7; D gene ambiguous. V was trimmed by 7 bases and J by 0 bases, leaving 16 bases between them. The germline gives CDR1 MNHEY, CDR2 SVGAGI. The CDR3 is made up of 15 amino acids. The CDR3 here is CASTKTRLRSYEQYF. The DNA for the CDR3 is TGTGCCAGCACCAAAACACGACTCCGCTCCTACGAGCAGTACTTC.

The rearrangement links TRBV18 to TRBJ2-3; D is ambiguous. Germline V gives CDR1 KGHSH, CDR2 LQKENI. CDR3 size: 13 residues. The ends were cut back, 5 bases at V and 1 base at J, with 7 bases in the middle. The CDR3 region is CASSSMGTDTQYF. As DNA, the CDR3 is TGTGCCAGCTCATCAATGGGCACAGATACGCAGTATTTT.

The chain links TRBV5-1 to TRBJ1-6; 7 bases fit TRBD1. V shed 4 bases, J shed 5 bases, and the junction held 3 bases outside the gene matches. The CDR3 is made up of 14 amino acids. Germline V CDR1 and CDR2: SGHRS, YFSETQ. The CDR3 protein is CASSVGTDNSPLHF. For the CDR3, the DNA is TGCGCCAGCAGCGTCGGGACAGATAATTCACCCCTCCACTTT. Full variable domain (rest looked up from reference TRBV5-1 and TRBJ1-6): KAGVTQTPRYLIKTRGQQVTLSCSPISGHRSVSWYQQTPGQGLQFLFEYFSETQRNKGNFPGRFSGRQFSNSRSEMNVSTLELGDSALYLCASSVGTDNSPLHFGNGTRLTVT.

The chain joins TRBV7-9 to TRBJ1-2; D not certain. Trimming left V 2 bases short and J 5 bases short, with 3 bases between. The CDR3 loop spans 11 amino acids. CDR1 is SEHNR, CDR2 FQNEAQ, per germline (reference sequence). For the CDR3, the DNA is TGTGCCAGCAGCTTAAATTATGGCTACACCTTC. Encoded protein: CASSLNYGYTF.

V gene TRBV11-2 combines with J gene TRBJ1-4, with 7 bases identical to TRBD1. Per the germline V gene, CDR1 is SGHAT and CDR2 is FQNNGV. The CDR3 has 15 amino acids. V was clipped by 0 bases and J by 5 bases; unmatched bases: 3. The CDR3 sequence is CASSLEGQKNEKLFF. The CDR3 nucleotides read TGTGCCAGCAGCTTAGAGGGACAGAAGAATGAAAAACTGTTTTTT. Variable domain in full (rest from reference TRBV11-2 and TRBJ1-4): EAGVAQSPRYKIIEKRQSVAFWCNPISGHATLYWYQQILGQGPKLLIQFQNNGVVDDSQLPKDRFSAERLKGVDSTLKIQPAKLEDSAVYLCASSLEGQKNEKLFFGSGTQLSVL.

V and J are TRBV15 and TRBJ2-2; the D gene could be TRBD1 or TRBD2 (5 bases each). The germline V and J ends were trimmed by 5 bases and 2 bases, with 24 bases remaining between them. The CDR3 spans 19 residues. CDR1 and CDR2 (germline): LNHNV, YYDKDF (reference sequence). CDR3 residues: CATSRGFIIGRTNTGELFF. Written as DNA, the CDR3 is TGTGCCACCAGCCGGGGATTCATAATAGGACGGACAAACACCGGGGAGCTGTTTTTT. Using reference TRBV15 and TRBJ2-2 for the parts outside the CDR3, the full variable domain is DAMVIQNPRYQVTQFGKPVTLSCSQTLNHNVMYWYQQKSSQAPKLLFHYYDKDFNNEADTPDNFQSRRPNTSFCFLDIRSPGLGDTAMYLCATSRGFIIGRTNTGELFFGEGSRLTVL.

This chain links TRBV11-1 with TRBJ2-7; the D is unclear. V lost 7 bases and J 3 bases, leaving 19 bases between the germline ends. CDR1 is SGHAT and CDR2 is FQDESV in the germline V gene (reference sequence). The CDR3 is 15 amino acids. CDR3 amino acids: CASTPDTGIGYEQYF. In DNA form, the CDR3 reads TGTGCCAGCACCCCCGACACGGGCATCGGCTACGAGCAGTACTTC.

The chain links TRBV7-2 to TRBJ2-6; a weak D match, TRBD2 (5 bases). Between the trimmed V and J ends, which lost 5 bases and 0 bases, there was a span of 14 bases. The CDR3 is 17 residues long. Germline lookup yields CDR1 SGHTA and CDR2 FQGNSA. CDR3 region: CASSHRRLTSGANVLTF. CDR3 DNA: TGTGCCAGCAGCCACCGTAGACTAACCTCTGGGGCCAACGTCCTGACTTTC.